The 21 T cell receptor beta chains below all came from one sample that was sequenced in a study of blood T cell repertoires in COVID-19. Produced via immunoSEQ multiplex PCR; TCRdb's table is partial and in-frame only. The repertoire includes nearly 70,000 clones, 70% to 90% of them detected once, and around 3.6% sits in the top ten. Sequencing used peripheral blood. All receptors derive from a woman in her 50s with COVID-19, enrolled during active disease.

This clone has only a few counts. The V call is TRBV4-3, the J call TRBJ1-6; weak D call: TRBD1 (6 bases). The germline gives CDR1 LGHNA, CDR2 YSLEER. Trimming stripped 0 bases from V and 9 bases from J, with 15 bases between. This CDR3 is built from 16 residues. This CDR3 is CASSQDPGANGSPLHF. The CDR3 DNA reads TGCGCCAGCAGCCAAGATCCAGGGGCTAATGGTTCACCCCTCCACTTT.

The chain combines TRBV28 with TRBJ1-2; D call uncertain. Germline CDR1 and CDR2: MDHEN and SYDVKM. The CDR3 runs to 14 residues. Trimming removed 5 bases at V and 8 bases at J, with 18 bases between. For the CDR3, the DNA is TGTGCCAGCAGTCTCCTCGGAGGGCTCGGGGGCTACACCTTC. This sequence encodes CASSLLGGLGGYTF.

This rearrangement joins TRBV5-1 to TRBJ1-2, with a weak D call TRBD1 (5 bases). The CDR3 is 14 residues long. Trimming removed 0 bases from V and 6 bases from J, with 12 bases in between. Per germline, CDR1 SGHRS and CDR2 YFSETQ. The CDR3 region is CASSLAGGLNGYTF. The CDR3, as DNA: TGCGCCAGCAGCTTGGCCGGGGGACTTAATGGCTACACCTTC.

This chain links TRBV29-1 with TRBJ1-4, with D tentatively TRBD1 (6 bases). Germline-derived CDR1 and CDR2 are SQVTM and ANQGSEA. Trimming pared 7 bases from V and 4 bases from J, leaving 13 bases between. This CDR3 has 13 amino acids. The CDR3 region has the DNA TGCAGCGCTACGGACAGAAATAATGAAAAACTGTTTTTT. It encodes CSATDRNNEKLFF.

The V and J genes are TRBV5-1 and TRBJ1-1, with a tentative D call TRBD1 (6 bases). V lost 0 bases and J 4 bases, leaving 13 bases between the germline ends. The CDR3 is 15 residues long. The germline V gene has CDR1 SGHRS and CDR2 YFSETQ. Here the CDR3 reads CASSLARGGGTEAFF. The CDR3 DNA sequence: TGCGCCAGCAGCTTGGCCAGGGGTGGGGGCACTGAAGCTTTCTTT.

V is TRBV18 and J is TRBJ2-5, with 7 bases aligning to TRBD1. V lost 6 bases, J lost 4 bases, and 8 bases stayed unmatched. The CDR3 contains 14 residues. Germline V gene sequence: CDR1 KGHSH, CDR2 LQKENI. The CDR3 DNA reads TGTGCCAGCTCGCGCACAGGGGTCCCAGAGACCCAGTACTTC. It codes for CASSRTGVPETQYF.

The V call is TRBV4-1, the J call TRBJ1-5, with 11 positions matching TRBD1. The CDR3 runs 17 residues. V gave up 5 bases and J gave up 6 bases; unmatched junction bases: 12. Germline CDR1 and CDR2: MGHRA and YSYEKL. CDR3 DNA: TGCGCCAGCAGCTTTCGACCCGGGACAGGGGGAGGTCAGCCCCAGCATTTT. This codes for CASSFRPGTGGGQPQHF.

The chain couples TRBV29-1 to TRBJ2-3; 8 bases are shared with TRBD2. CDR1 and CDR2 from the germline V gene are SQVTM and ANQGSEA. J lost 5 bases, V lost 4 bases, and 8 bases had no gene match. This CDR3 has 14 residues. The CDR3 reads CSVVAGGGLDTQYF. The CDR3 nucleotides are TGCAGCGTTGTTGCGGGAGGAGGGCTAGATACGCAGTATTTT.

The chain combines TRBV24-1 with TRBJ2-1; 7 bases map to TRBD1. V lost 10 bases, J lost 0 bases, and 8 bases stayed unmatched. The CDR3 is 15 residues long. Per germline, CDR1 KGHDR and CDR2 SFDVKD. The CDR3 loop reads CATTSTGSSYNEQFF. DNA for the CDR3: TGTGCCACAACGTCGACAGGGAGCTCCTACAATGAGCAGTTCTTC.

The genes are TRBV7-3 and TRBJ2-1; D is possibly TRBD1 (5 bases). V dropped 5 bases and J dropped 9 bases, with 23 bases sitting between them. There are 16 residues in the CDR3. Germline loops: CDR1 SGHTA, CDR2 FQGTGA. This CDR3 is CASSPGPVGRAGEQFF. The DNA of the CDR3 is TGTGCCAGCAGCCCCGGGCCCGTGGGCAGGGCTGGTGAGCAGTTCTTC.

The rearrangement uses TRBV28 and TRBJ2-5, with D maybe TRBD1 (6 bases). The CDR3 contains 14 residues. The V end lost 1 base, the J end lost 5 bases, and 11 bases lay between the germline ends. CDR1 and CDR2 (germline): MDHEN, SYDVKM. The CDR3 coding sequence is TGTGCCAGCAGTTTATCGCCTAGGGGGGAGACCCAGTACTTC. Its protein is CASSLSPRGETQYF.

This clone showed up just a few times. The CDR3 protein is CASSSPLLAFSYNEQFF. The CDR3, as DNA: TGTGCCAGCAGTTCCCCTTTACTAGCGTTCTCCTACAATGAGCAGTTCTTC. The chain employs TRBV28 and TRBJ2-1; 7 bases agree with TRBD2. V lost 4 bases and J lost 0; bases outside the gene matches: 9. In germline, CDR1 is MDHEN, CDR2 SYDVKM. There are 17 residues in the CDR3.

The V gene is TRBV7-9, the J gene TRBJ1-5; 8 bases are a match to TRBD1. In germline, CDR1 is SEHNR, CDR2 FQNEAQ (reference sequence). V was pared by 5 bases and J by 4 bases, with 10 bases of the junction left unmatched. The CDR3 totals 16 residues. In DNA, the CDR3 is TGTGCCAGCAGCCATGGGGGGACAGGAGGAAATCAGCCCCAGCATTTT. Encoded protein: CASSHGGTGGNQPQHF.

The rearrangement links TRBV11-3 to TRBJ2-7, with 9 nucleotides matching TRBD2. CDR3 length: 18 amino acids. J lost 3 bases, V lost 0 bases, and 12 bases had no gene match. Germline V gene lookup returns CDR1 SGHNT and CDR2 YENEEA. The DNA of the CDR3 is TGTGCCAGCAGCTTAGAGAGCCAGCGGGAGGCCCAGATCTACGAGCAGTACTTC. Translation gives CASSLESQREAQIYEQYF.

The chain links TRBV19 to TRBJ1-1; D call uncertain. Trimming cost V 7 bases and J 0 bases, with 12 bases left between them. Germline V lookup: CDR1 LNHDA, CDR2 SQIVND (reference sequence). The CDR3 loop spans 14 amino acids. The CDR3 DNA reads as TGTGCCAGTACCCGAGGGCTCCTGAACACTGAAGCTTTCTTT. Amino acid sequence: CASTRGLLNTEAFF.

V usage is TRBV30 and J usage is TRBJ1-2; D is ambiguous. Germline V gene sequence: CDR1 GTSNPN, CDR2 SVGIG (reference sequence). Trimming cost V 0 bases and J 6 bases, with 5 bases left between them. The CDR3 has 11 residues. The CDR3 sequence is CAWSVVDGYTF. As DNA, the CDR3 is TGTGCCTGGAGTGTCGTAGATGGCTACACCTTC.

The rearrangement uses TRBV7-3 and TRBJ2-1, with 12 bases aligning to TRBD2. The CDR3 is 17 amino acids. In germline, CDR1 is SGHTA, CDR2 FQGTGA. The J segment lost 8 bases and the V segment lost 5 bases, leaving 13 bases of the junction unmatched. The CDR3 nucleotides read TGTGCCAGCAGCGTTACTAGCGGGAGGACGTCGATGCATGAGCAGTTCTTC. It specifies CASSVTSGRTSMHEQFF.

The CDR3 here is CASSRHVGQGNQPQHF. CDR3 DNA: TGTGCCAGCAGCCGGCACGTTGGACAGGGCAATCAGCCCCAGCATTTT. The genes are TRBV28 and TRBJ1-5; TRBD1 matches at 7 bases. Germline V gene sequence: CDR1 MDHEN, CDR2 SYDVKM. The trim removed 6 bases at V and 2 bases at J, leaving 10 bases unmatched. CDR3 length: 16 residues.

V gene TRBV2 combines with J gene TRBJ2-1; 13 bases align to TRBD2. Germline V CDR1 and CDR2: SNHLY, FYNNEI. The trim removed 8 bases at V and 2 bases at J, leaving 12 bases unmatched. The CDR3 is made up of 18 amino acids. The CDR3 sequence: CASYKRTSGSATYNEQFF. The CDR3 nucleotides read TGTGCCAGCTATAAGAGGACTAGCGGGAGTGCGACCTACAATGAGCAGTTCTTC.

The chain links TRBV6-5 to TRBJ2-1; a weak D match, TRBD2 (6 bases). Germline-derived CDR1 and CDR2 are MNHEY and SVGAGI. The CDR3 extends over 15 amino acids. Trimming took 0 bases from V and 7 from J, leaving 13 bases between them. This CDR3 is CASSYSTPRGNEQFF. In DNA, the CDR3 is TGTGCCAGCAGTTACTCGACACCTCGGGGGAATGAGCAGTTCTTC.

In its sample, this clone was seen once. The J gene is TRBJ1-5, the V gene TRBV6-5, with 11 bases matching TRBD1. The CDR3 covers 14 residues. CDR1 and CDR2 from the germline V gene are MNHEY and SVGAGI. V shed 9 bases and J 7 bases; nucleotides not matched to a gene: 8. The CDR3 sequence is CASGRDRGDQPQHF. CDR3 nucleotides: TGTGCCAGTGGCCGGGACAGGGGGGACCAGCCCCAGCATTTT.